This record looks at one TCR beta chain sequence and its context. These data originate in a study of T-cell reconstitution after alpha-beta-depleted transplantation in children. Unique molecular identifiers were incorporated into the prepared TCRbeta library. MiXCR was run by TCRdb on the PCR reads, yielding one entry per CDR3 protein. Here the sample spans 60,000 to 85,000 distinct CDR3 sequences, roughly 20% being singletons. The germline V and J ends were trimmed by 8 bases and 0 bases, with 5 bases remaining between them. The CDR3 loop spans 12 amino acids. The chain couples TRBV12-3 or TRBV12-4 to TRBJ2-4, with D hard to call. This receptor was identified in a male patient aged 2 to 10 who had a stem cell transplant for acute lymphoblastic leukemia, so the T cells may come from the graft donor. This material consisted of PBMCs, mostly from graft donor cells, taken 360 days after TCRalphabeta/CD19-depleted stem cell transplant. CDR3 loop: CASGLAKNIQYF. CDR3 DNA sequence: TGTGCCAGCGGATTAGCCAAAAACATTCAGTACTTC.